This entry lists 8 T cell receptor beta chains sequenced from one sample in a study of blood T cell repertoires in COVID-19. The data were produced by immunoSEQ multiplex PCR, yet TCRdb's version contains in-frame clones alone and is incomplete. This sample has 150,000 to 200,000 clones, with around 92% found just once. Sequencing used peripheral blood. Source of these receptors: a man aged 25 to 40 with COVID-19, enrolled during active disease.

The rearrangement links TRBV18 to TRBJ2-1; 11 positions match TRBD2. This CDR3 region has 19 residues. With V trimmed by 4 bases and J by 6 bases, 17 bases remained unmatched. The germline CDR1 and CDR2 sequences are KGHSH and LQKENI. CDR3 sequence reads: CASSLETSGTSGRRNEQFF. For the CDR3, the DNA is TGTGCCAGCTCACTCGAGACTAGCGGGACCTCCGGTAGGCGCAATGAGCAGTTCTTC.

The rearrangement joins TRBV4-2 to TRBJ1-3, with D uncertain. From germline, CDR1 is LGHNA and CDR2 YNFKEQ. V lost 0 bases, J lost 1 base, and 10 bases lay in between. The CDR3 has 16 residues. CDR3 sequence reads: CASSQENSQSGNTIYF. CDR3 DNA sequence: TGTGCCAGCAGCCAAGAAAACAGCCAATCTGGAAACACCATATATTTT.

In this sample, this clone turned up a few times. J is TRBJ1-4 and V is TRBV4-3, with 7 bases that match TRBD1. The CDR3 loop spans 17 amino acids. Trimming cost V 4 bases and J 7 bases; bases outside gene matches: 15. Germline CDR1 LGHNA, CDR2 YSLEER. The CDR3 loop is CASSRARQGRGSEKLFF. The DNA of the CDR3 is TGCGCCAGCAGCCGAGCTCGACAGGGACGGGGGAGTGAAAAACTGTTTTTT.

The chain links TRBV12-5 to TRBJ2-1; D may be TRBD2 (5 bases). Germline lookup yields CDR1 LGHNT and CDR2 FRNRAP. This CDR3 region has 15 residues. The V end was cut by 5 bases, the J end by 2 bases, with 13 bases between. CDR3 protein: CASGPGLGTYNEQFF. CDR3 in DNA: TGTGCTAGTGGTCCCGGACTGGGAACCTACAATGAGCAGTTCTTC.

V is TRBV6-6 and J is TRBJ1-6; 7 bases align to TRBD1. CDR3 size: 16 residues. V shed 7 bases, J shed 9 bases, and the junction held 15 bases outside the gene matches. Per germline, CDR1 MNHNY and CDR2 SVGAGI (reference sequence). CDR3 sequence (DNA): TGTGCCAGCACCAGGAAAACGTCATGGGACAGTTCACCCCTCCACTTT. This codes for CASTRKTSWDSSPLHF.

This CDR3 reads CASGVGRVESHQPQHF. The DNA of the CDR3 is TGTGCCAGTGGTGTCGGCAGGGTTGAATCTCATCAGCCCCAGCATTTT. The chain joins TRBV19 to TRBJ1-5, with a weak D call TRBD1 (5 bases). The germline gives CDR1 LNHDA, CDR2 SQIVND (reference sequence). Trimming removed 8 bases at V and 5 bases at J, with 22 bases between. The CDR3 spans 16 residues.

The chain joins TRBV19 to TRBJ1-1; D is possibly TRBD1 (6 bases). The ends were cut back, 3 bases at V and 1 base at J, with 12 bases in the middle. The germline gives CDR1 LNHDA, CDR2 SQIVND (reference sequence). CDR3 size: 15 residues. CDR3 amino acids: CASSIFWDTNTEAFF. In nucleotides, the CDR3 is TGTGCCAGTAGTATTTTCTGGGACACGAACACTGAAGCTTTCTTT.

V usage is TRBV2 and J usage is TRBJ1-1; 10 nucleotides line up with TRBD1. Per the germline V gene, CDR1 is SNHLY and CDR2 is FYNNEI. The V gene end was trimmed by 5 bases and the J gene end by 10 bases; junction bases not matched to a gene: 1. The CDR3 covers 11 residues. The CDR3 nucleotides are TGTGCCAGCAGTAGGACAGGGGGAGCTTTCTTT. It codes for CASSRTGGAFF. Variable domain in full (rest from reference TRBV2 and TRBJ1-1): EPEVTQTPSHQVTQMGQEVILRCVPISNHLYFYWYRQILGQKVEFLVSFYNNEISEKSEIFDDQFSVERPDGSNFTLKIRSTKLEDSAMYFCASSRTGGAFFGQGTRLTVV.